The sequence of this T cell receptor (beta chain) was determined in a study of regulatory T cells in long-lasting Graves disease. CDR3 regions were amplified by Arm-PCR using iRepertoire HTBI primers to build TCR beta libraries. TCRdb reprocessed the multiplex PCR reads via MiXCR and lists one record per CDR3 protein. The sample comprises some 370,000 distinct CDR3 sequences, roughly 10% of which are singletons, and under 20% rests with the top ten. This CDR3 has 17 amino acids. The V and J ends lost 4 bases and 6 bases respectively, with 24 bases between them. Germline values: CDR1 LGHDT, CDR2 YNNKEL (reference sequence). Time point described: newly diagnosed GD, antithyroid drugs for less than 3 months. Scientists built the TCR library using RNA that was extracted from PBMCs. EDTA tubes received nine milliliters of drawn peripheral blood. The sample holds many counts of this clonotype. The same sample was also studied in work on T cells in Graves' hyperthyroidism and ophthalmopathy. That source reports: In making diagnoses, clinical symptoms, serum thyroxine and TRAb, thyroid ultrasound and orbital computed tomography were all used. Primed by the HTBI set, a first-round RT-PCR was run on the TCR CDR3.

Source: peripheral blood mononuclear cells (PBMCs), taken at new diagnosis, from a patient treated with antithyroid drugs. The chain links TRBV3-1 to TRBJ1-1; D not resolved. This clonotype was sampled from a woman under 30 with Graves disease. The CDR3 here is CASSPSRRATWTAEAFF. CDR3 coding DNA: TGTGCCAGCAGCCCAAGTCGACGGGCCACCTGGACCGCTGAAGCTTTCTTT.